The 26 T cell receptor beta chains reported below all come from one sample, sequenced in a study of Ad26.COV2.S vaccination and SARS-CoV-2 variants. Libraries were prepared by immunoSEQ multiplex PCR; TCRdb keeps only in-frame clonotypes and omits some of them. The data contain 300,000 to 400,000 clones, about 86% of them seen just once; the ten biggest clones take up 1.9%. Treatment described: 15 to 20 received Ad26.COV2.S at low or high dose, single or two shots; a few received placebo; per-sample allocation not given. Sample collection was performed on day 63 after the first vaccine or placebo injection. The sequences come from peripheral blood, collected in a trial of Ad26.COV2.S vaccine versus placebo. The receptors come from a person aged 18-60 years who received the Ad26.COV2.S COVID-19 vaccine or a placebo.

This clone was found a few times. The V call is TRBV7-2, the J call TRBJ1-2; D remains ambiguous. CDR3 length equals 13 residues. Trimming took off 3 bases at V and 2 bases at J, with 7 bases between the two ends. The germline CDR1 and CDR2 sequences are SGHTA and FQGNSA. For the CDR3, the DNA is TGTGCCAGCAGCTTGAAGGAGAACTATGGCTACACCTTC. Its translation is CASSLKENYGYTF. The whole variable domain, remainder taken from reference TRBV7-2 and TRBJ1-2, is GAGVSQSPSNKVTEKGKDVELRCDPISGHTALYWYRQSLGQGLEFLIYFQGNSAPDKSGLPSDRFSAERTGGSVSTLTIQRTQQEDSAVYLCASSLKENYGYTFGSGTRLTVV.

The V call is TRBV5-1, the J call TRBJ2-3; 7 bases are shared with TRBD2. Trimming cost V 5 bases and J 3 bases; bases outside gene matches: 6. This CDR3 spans 14 amino acids. Germline V gene sequence: CDR1 SGHRS, CDR2 YFSETQ. The CDR3 region is CASRQTGGTDTQYF. In DNA form, the CDR3 reads TGCGCCAGCAGACAAACGGGGGGAACAGATACGCAGTATTTT.

J is TRBJ1-5 and V is TRBV7-8; 10 bases align to TRBD1. V lost 2 bases and J lost 4; bases outside the gene matches: 2. The CDR3 is made up of 15 amino acids. Germline CDR1 and CDR2: SGHVS and FQNEAQ. The CDR3 nucleotides read TGTGCCAGCAGCTTATGGGACAGGGGAAATCAGCCCCAGCATTTT. This sequence encodes CASSLWDRGNQPQHF.

The chain carries TRBV27 and TRBJ2-7; the match to TRBD2 covers 10 bases. V shed 7 bases and J 3 bases; nucleotides not matched to a gene: 12. The length of the CDR3 is 16 residues. Germline V lookup: CDR1 MNHEY, CDR2 SMNVEV (reference sequence). The CDR3 DNA sequence: TGTGCCAGCACGCGCGTATTTAGCGGGGGGCTCTACGAGCAGTACTTC. Its protein product is CASTRVFSGGLYEQYF.

The chain couples TRBV6-5 to TRBJ2-1; a possible D gene is TRBD2 (6 bases). Germline V gene sequence: CDR1 MNHEY, CDR2 SVGAGI. CDR3 size: 13 residues. Trimming removed 5 bases at V and 9 bases at J, with 14 bases between. DNA of the CDR3: TGTGCCAGCAGTCTAAGCTTGGAGGGTGAGCAGTTCTTC. Encoded protein: CASSLSLEGEQFF.

The chain is built from TRBV7-2 and TRBJ2-3; D is possibly TRBD1 (6 bases). Germline CDR1 is SGHTA and CDR2 is FQGNSA. Trimming left V 3 bases short and J 3 bases short, with 10 bases between. CDR3 length: 14 amino acids. CDR3 amino acids: CASSFRGGTDTQYF. CDR3 bases: TGTGCCAGCAGCTTTAGAGGGGGAACAGATACGCAGTATTTT.

DNA for the CDR3: TGTGCCAGCAGCGTAGGTGGGGGGGAGCGTGGAAACACCATATATTTT. Protein: CASSVGGGERGNTIYF. The chain joins TRBV9 to TRBJ1-3, with D possibly matching TRBD1 (5 bases). Trimming took off 0 bases at V and 3 bases at J, with 13 bases between the two ends. Germline CDR1 is SGDLS and CDR2 is YYNGEE. This CDR3 is 16 amino acids long. The full variable domain, its missing parts supplied by reference TRBV9 and TRBJ1-3, is DSGVTQTPKHLITATGQRVTLRCSPRSGDLSVYWYQQSLDQGLQFLIQYYNGEERAKGNILERFSAQQFPDLHSELNLSSLELGDSALYFCASSVGGGERGNTIYFGEGSWLTVV.

The rearrangement links TRBV13 to TRBJ2-4; 15 nucleotides agree with TRBD2. With V trimmed by 4 bases and J by 1 base, 14 bases remained unmatched. The CDR3 is 21 amino acids. The V gene's germline CDR1 is PRHDT and CDR2 FYEKMQ (reference sequence). The CDR3 loop is CASSSPRTSGGADFAKNIQYF. CDR3 nucleotides: TGTGCCAGCAGCTCCCCAAGGACTAGCGGGGGGGCCGATTTTGCCAAAAACATTCAGTACTTC.

A remark on this clone: The junction shows a germline mismatch at one end, possibly a read error. This sequence joins TRBV4-2 and TRBJ1-6; 7 nucleotides line up with TRBD1. CDR1 and CDR2 (germline): LGHNA, YNFKEQ. This CDR3 is 17 amino acids long. The CDR3 bases are TGTGCCAGCAGCCAAGCGACAGGGAGGTTGATAGATTCACTCCTCCACTTT. It specifies CASSQATGRLIDSLLHF.

The V and J genes are TRBV7-9 and TRBJ1-2, with D uncertain. Germline assignment: CDR1 SEHNR and CDR2 FQNEAQ (reference sequence). V dropped 6 bases and J dropped 3 bases, with 20 bases sitting between them. The CDR3 has 16 residues. The DNA for the CDR3 is TGTGCCAGCAGGCCACCCCCCAGGTTCACGGACTATGGCTACACCTTC. This translates into CASRPPPRFTDYGYTF.

V usage is TRBV7-9 and J usage is TRBJ1-4; 7 nucleotides line up with TRBD1. The germline V gene has CDR1 SEHNR and CDR2 FQNEAQ (reference sequence). V lost 3 bases to trimming and J lost 0 bases; unmatched junction nucleotides: 10. The CDR3 has 18 amino acids. CDR3 residues: CASSFIWDSFSTNEKLFF. DNA for the CDR3: TGTGCCAGCAGCTTTATTTGGGACAGCTTTTCAACTAATGAAAAACTGTTTTTT.

This clone turned up a few times. V gene TRBV10-3 combines with J gene TRBJ1-5; D may be TRBD1 (5 bases). This CDR3 spans 13 amino acids. Trimming cost V 9 bases and J 1 base, with 10 bases left between them. The germline V gene encodes CDR1 ENHRY and CDR2 SYGVKD. The CDR3 region is CAIQGSSNQPQHF. CDR3 coding DNA: TGTGCCATTCAGGGATCCAGCAATCAGCCCCAGCATTTT.

This chain uses TRBV19 with TRBJ2-3; the D is unclear. The CDR3 contains 14 residues. The V end lost 7 bases, the J end lost 0 bases, and 11 bases lay between the germline ends. Germline V gene lookup returns CDR1 LNHDA and CDR2 SQIVND (reference sequence). The DNA for the CDR3 is TGTGCCAGTAAACCACAACTTAGCACAGATACGCAGTATTTT. Amino acids: CASKPQLSTDTQYF.

This clone was seen a single time. This sequence joins TRBV2 and TRBJ1-4; the D gene is possibly TRBD1 (5 bases). V lost 5 bases and J 8 bases, leaving 18 bases between the germline ends. CDR1 and CDR2 (germline): SNHLY, FYNNEI. The length of the CDR3 is 15 residues. The CDR3 here is CASSPSGTSSEKLFF. The CDR3 DNA sequence: TGTGCCAGCAGTCCGTCCGGGACCTCGTCAGAAAAACTGTTTTTT.

In this sample, this clone turned up once. The CDR3: CASSQAFKEGYTF. The DNA for the CDR3 is TGCGCCAGCAGCCAAGCATTCAAGGAAGGCTACACCTTC. This chain links TRBV4-1 with TRBJ1-2, with D unresolved. V was trimmed by 1 base and J by 8 bases, leaving 11 bases between them. There are 13 residues in the CDR3. Germline CDR1 and CDR2: MGHRA and YSYEKL.

A single count supports this clone. The rearrangement links TRBV12-5 to TRBJ2-5, with 13 bases lining up with TRBD2. The J segment lost 4 bases and the V segment lost 6 bases, leaving 5 bases of the junction unmatched. The germline gives CDR1 LGHNT, CDR2 FRNRAP. The CDR3 length is 15 residues. The CDR3: CASGTGLAGRETQYF. CDR3 in DNA: TGTGCTAGTGGCACGGGACTAGCGGGGAGAGAGACCCAGTACTTC. The variable domain in full, with the rest retrieved from reference TRBV12-5 and TRBJ2-5, is DARVTQTPRHKVTEMGQEVTMRCQPILGHNTVFWYRQTMMQGLELLAYFRNRAPLDDSGMPKDRFSAEMPDATLATLKIQPSEPRDSAVYFCASGTGLAGRETQYFGPGTRLLVL.

The chain joins TRBV15 to TRBJ1-1, with no clear D. CDR1 LNHNV and CDR2 YYDKDF come from the germline V gene (reference sequence). With 0 bases removed from V and 7 bases from J, the gap between germline ends came to 15 bases. The CDR3 consists of 15 residues. CDR3 sequence: CATSRDFGGQSEAFF. The CDR3 DNA follows: TGTGCCACCAGCAGAGATTTTGGAGGGCAAAGTGAAGCTTTCTTT.

The rearrangement joins TRBV3-1 (or the pseudogene TRBV3-2) to TRBJ2-3; a weak D match, TRBD2 (6 bases). The CDR3 is made up of 15 amino acids. Trimming took 4 bases from V and 0 from J, leaving 11 bases between them. Germline V CDR1 and CDR2: LGHDT, YNNKEL (reference sequence). CDR3 sequence reads: CASSPGGGSTDTQYF. CDR3 DNA: TGTGCCAGCAGCCCCGGGGGTGGAAGCACAGATACGCAGTATTTT.

In regard to this clone: Different DNA sequences within this sample yield the same CDR3. V usage is TRBV19 and J usage is TRBJ1-4, with 7 bases fitting TRBD1. V shed 5 bases and J 2 bases; nucleotides not matched to a gene: 5. The CDR3 runs 15 residues. Germline CDR1 LNHDA, CDR2 SQIVND (reference sequence). DNA of the CDR3: TGTGCCAGTAGTGTTGGGACAGCCACTAATGAAAAACTGTTTTTT. Its translation is CASSVGTATNEKLFF.

The chain uses TRBV5-4 and TRBJ1-2; a possible D gene is TRBD1 (6 bases). The ends were cut back, 3 bases at V and 8 bases at J, with 14 bases in the middle. The germline CDR1 and CDR2 sequences are SGHNT and YYREEE (reference sequence). This CDR3 has 13 amino acids. This CDR3 is CASSSTGMGGYTF. For the CDR3, the DNA is TGTGCCAGCAGCTCCACAGGGATGGGCGGCTACACCTTC. The full variable domain, in which reference TRBV5-4 and TRBJ1-2 provide the parts outside the CDR3, is ETGVTQSPTHLIKTRGQQVTLRCSSQSGHNTVSWYQQALGQGPQFIFQYYREEENGRGNFPPRFSGLQFPNYSSELNVNALELDDSALYLCASSSTGMGGYTFGSGTRLTVV.

The chain joins TRBV6-5 to TRBJ1-2; TRBD1 agrees at 10 bases. Looked up from germline, CDR1 is MNHEY and CDR2 is SVGAGI. Unmatched junction bases numbered 2, after V lost 6 bases and J lost 7 bases. The CDR3 contains 12 residues. DNA for the CDR3: TGTGCCAGCAGGACAGGGGGCAGTGGCTACACCTTC. Translating gives CASRTGGSGYTF.

This chain uses TRBV5-4 with TRBJ1-2; D perhaps matches TRBD1 (5 bases). CDR3 length: 14 residues. V lost 1 base to trimming and J lost 8 bases, with 15 bases between them. From germline, CDR1 is SGHNT and CDR2 YYREEE (reference sequence). CDR3 sequence reads: CASSLIGPGGGYTF. CDR3 DNA: TGTGCCAGCAGCTTGATAGGGCCCGGGGGAGGCTACACCTTC.

The chain links TRBV5-1 to TRBJ1-1, with a tentative D call TRBD1 (5 bases). Germline assignment: CDR1 SGHRS and CDR2 YFSETQ. The CDR3 covers 18 residues. Between the trimmed V and J ends, which lost 3 bases and 0 bases, there was a span of 21 bases. CDR3 nucleotides: TGCGCCAGCAGCTCGCACTTCGGGGCTTCCACGTTGAACACTGAAGCTTTCTTT. Translation: CASSSHFGASTLNTEAFF.

J is TRBJ1-1 and V is TRBV10-3; D not resolved. The germline V gene encodes CDR1 ENHRY and CDR2 SYGVKD. The CDR3 extends over 15 amino acids. The V gene lost 1 base and the J gene lost 1 base, with 10 bases spanning the gap. For the CDR3, the DNA is TGTGCCATCAGTGAGTTGGGCAAGGGGAACACTGAAGCTTTCTTT. It yields the protein CAISELGKGNTEAFF.

The V and J genes are TRBV6-2 or TRBV6-3 and TRBJ1-3; D not resolved. The CDR3 loop spans 14 amino acids. Trimming pared 5 bases from V and 4 bases from J, leaving 12 bases between. Per the germline V gene, CDR1 is MNHEY and CDR2 is SVGEGT. CDR3 DNA sequence: TGTGCCAGCAGTAGCCTGACACCCGGAAACACCATATATTTT. Protein: CASSSLTPGNTIYF.

V usage is TRBV19 and J usage is TRBJ1-1; TRBD1 aligns across 7 bases. The germline V gene encodes CDR1 LNHDA and CDR2 SQIVND (reference sequence). The CDR3 is made up of 16 amino acids. Trimming removed 8 bases from V and 0 bases from J; junction bases left unmatched: 12. The CDR3 DNA is TGTGCCAGTTCCCAGCCCCGACAGGGAATGAACACTGAAGCTTTCTTT. This codes for CASSQPRQGMNTEAFF.